Listed here are 30 T cell receptor beta chains from one sample, sequenced in a study of cytomegalovirus exposure and HLA in healthy donors. A multiplex PCR was run with 60 Vbeta primers and 13 Jbeta primers. Clones were read by immunoSEQ multiplex PCR, and TCRdb kept only the in-frame ones, dropping some. Reported are about 200,000 clones; the ten largest clones contain approximately 6.4%. Sequencing was performed on PBMCs. The receptors stem from a man aged 30-40 years in good health and CMV-seronegative.

The rearrangement links TRBV27 to TRBJ2-7; tentative D call: TRBD2 (5 bases). CDR3 length equals 14 residues. Germline-derived CDR1 and CDR2 are MNHEY and SMNVEV (reference sequence). V lost 3 bases, J lost 5 bases, and 14 bases lay in between. The CDR3 sequence is CASSLLGAYNEQYF. CDR3 DNA: TGTGCCAGCAGTTTGCTGGGAGCTTACAACGAGCAGTACTTC.

The genes are TRBV7-2 and TRBJ2-7; D remains unclear. There are 15 residues in the CDR3. V lost 5 bases, J lost 0 bases, and 14 bases lay in between. Per germline, CDR1 SGHTA and CDR2 FQGNSA. This CDR3 is CASSPRARLSYEQYF. The DNA for the CDR3 is TGTGCCAGCAGCCCGAGAGCGAGACTCTCCTACGAGCAGTACTTC.

The chain's CDR3 is CASSQDRLAGVTGELFF. CDR3 sequence (DNA): TGTGCCAGCAGCCAAGATCGACTAGCGGGTGTCACCGGGGAGCTGTTTTTT. The rearrangement uses TRBV4-2 and TRBJ2-2; 10 nucleotides agree with TRBD2. V shed 0 bases, J shed 4 bases, and the junction held 5 bases outside the gene matches. Germline CDR1 reads LGHNA; CDR2 reads YNFKEQ. The CDR3 sequence is 17 residues long.

CDR3 region: CASSLGFPFSYNEQFF. The CDR3, as DNA: TGTGCCAGCAGCTTGGGTTTCCCCTTCTCCTACAATGAGCAGTTCTTC. The chain has TRBV5-4 and TRBJ2-1; D gene ambiguous. The length of the CDR3 is 16 residues. Germline V CDR1 and CDR2: SGHNT, YYREEE (reference sequence). V was trimmed by 0 bases and J by 0 bases, leaving 10 bases between them.

The gene calls are TRBV5-1 and TRBJ2-1, with D maybe TRBD2 (5 bases). Germline CDR1 SGHRS, CDR2 YFSETQ. This CDR3 spans 14 amino acids. V lost 1 base and J lost 4, with 9 bases in between. Here the CDR3 reads CASSLSSAYNEQFF. As DNA, the CDR3 is TGCGCCAGCAGCTTGAGTAGCGCTTACAATGAGCAGTTCTTC.

The rearrangement links TRBV19 to TRBJ1-6; D uncertain. Germline lookup yields CDR1 LNHDA and CDR2 SQIVND (reference sequence). Trimming took off 9 bases at V and 13 bases at J, with 7 bases between the two ends. There are 9 residues in the CDR3. This CDR3 is CASGRPLHF. The CDR3 region has the DNA TGTGCCAGCGGGAGGCCCCTCCACTTT.

The rearrangement uses TRBV19 and TRBJ2-3, with D possibly matching TRBD2 (6 bases). CDR1 is LNHDA and CDR2 is SQIVND in the germline V gene (reference sequence). This CDR3 is built from 15 residues. The V end lost 5 bases, the J end lost 2 bases, and 14 bases lay between the germline ends. The CDR3: CASSPRLDFTDTQYF. CDR3 nucleotides: TGTGCCAGTAGTCCCAGACTAGATTTCACAGATACGCAGTATTTT.

This rearrangement joins TRBV4-1 to TRBJ1-1; weak D call: TRBD1 (6 bases). The V gene's germline CDR1 is MGHRA and CDR2 YSYEKL. V lost 2 bases, J lost 0 bases, and 19 bases lay in between. The CDR3 spans 18 residues. The CDR3 sequence is CASSQLPSRGHMNTEAFF. CDR3 sequence (DNA): TGCGCCAGCAGCCAACTACCCAGCAGGGGTCACATGAACACTGAAGCTTTCTTT.

The CDR3 is CASRDRDGTTYEQYF. CDR3 nucleotides: TGTGCCAGTCGGGACAGGGACGGGACAACCTACGAGCAGTACTTC. The rearrangement uses TRBV19 and TRBJ2-7; TRBD1 matches at 9 bases. The CDR3 is made up of 15 amino acids. V shed 8 bases and J 2 bases; nucleotides not matched to a gene: 10. CDR1 is LNHDA and CDR2 is SQIVND in the germline V gene (reference sequence).

The rearrangement uses TRBV5-4 and TRBJ2-7, with TRBD2 as a possible D gene (6 bases). V lost 4 bases and J 2 bases, leaving 16 bases between the germline ends. This CDR3 spans 15 amino acids. Germline assignment: CDR1 SGHNT and CDR2 YYREEE (reference sequence). For the CDR3, the DNA is TGTGCCAGCAGCCCTCCTGGAGGGATTACCTACGAGCAGTACTTC. It is translated as CASSPPGGITYEQYF.

The genes are TRBV30 and TRBJ1-1; D is unclear. CDR3 length: 13 residues. V dropped 0 bases and J dropped 7 bases, with 12 bases sitting between them. CDR1 is GTSNPN, CDR2 SVGIG, per germline (reference sequence). DNA for the CDR3: TGTGCCTGGAGTGTACCTACACTAAGTGAAGCTTTCTTT. Translating it yields CAWSVPTLSEAFF. Full variable domain (remainder filled in from reference TRBV30 and TRBJ1-1): SQTIHQWPATLVQPVGSPLSLECTVEGTSNPNLYWYRQAAGRGLQLLFYSVGIGQISSEVPQNLSASRPQDRQFILSSKKLLLSDSGFYLCAWSVPTLSEAFFGQGTRLTVV.

The CDR3: CASSDLGRDMLNWNTGELFF. CDR3 DNA sequence: TGTGCCAGCAGTGACTTGGGGAGAGATATGCTAAACTGGAACACCGGGGAGCTGTTTTTT. The chain links TRBV6-4 to TRBJ2-2; possibly TRBD2 for D (5 bases). Trimming took 1 base from V and 1 from J, leaving 22 bases between them. Germline CDR1 is MRHNA and CDR2 is SNTAGT. There are 20 residues in the CDR3.

This chain connects TRBV4-1 to TRBJ1-5; the D is unclear. The CDR3 is 13 residues long. The ends were cut back, 0 bases at V and 5 bases at J, with 5 bases in the middle. Germline loops: CDR1 MGHRA, CDR2 YSYEKL. CDR3 loop: CASSQDNYQPQHF. The CDR3 DNA is TGCGCCAGCAGCCAAGATAATTATCAGCCCCAGCATTTT.

V is TRBV19 and J is TRBJ2-7, with D maybe TRBD1 (5 bases). This CDR3 comprises 13 residues. CDR1 is LNHDA, CDR2 SQIVND, per germline (reference sequence). V was trimmed by 7 bases and J by 6 bases, leaving 16 bases between them. Here the CDR3 reads CASTKDSTREQYF. The CDR3 nucleotides are TGTGCCAGTACCAAAGACAGTACCCGCGAGCAGTACTTC. The entire variable domain, with the rest obtained from reference TRBV19 and TRBJ2-7, is as follows: DGGITQSPKYLFRKEGQNVTLSCEQNLNHDAMYWYRQDPGQGLRLIYYSQIVNDFQKGDIAEGYSVSREKKESFPLTVTSAQKNPTAFYLCASTKDSTREQYFGPGTRLTVT.

This chain joins TRBV9 and TRBJ2-1, with 7 bases matching TRBD2. Germline CDR1 is SGDLS and CDR2 is YYNGEE. The V and J ends lost 2 bases and 0 bases, in that order; junction bases with no gene match: 8. This CDR3 comprises 17 residues. The CDR3 is CASSVRLAESSYNEQFF. The CDR3 coding sequence is TGTGCCAGCAGCGTTAGGCTAGCGGAGAGCTCCTACAATGAGCAGTTCTTC.

This chain connects TRBV7-9 to TRBJ1-2, with a weak D call TRBD1 (5 bases). This CDR3 is 16 amino acids long. The V gene lost 1 base and the J gene lost 4 bases, with 16 bases spanning the gap. Per germline, CDR1 SEHNR and CDR2 FQNEAQ (reference sequence). The CDR3, as DNA: TGTGCCAGCAGCTTAGAAAAGACAGATCGGATCTATGGCTACACCTTC. It specifies CASSLEKTDRIYGYTF.

This chain uses TRBV29-1 with TRBJ2-7; 7 bases are a match to TRBD1. The CDR3 totals 14 residues. Per germline, CDR1 SQVTM and CDR2 ANQGSEA. J gave up 1 base and V 2 bases, and 5 bases lay outside the gene matches. The CDR3 loop reads CSVELGTASYEQYF. The DNA of the CDR3 is TGCAGCGTTGAACTCGGGACAGCATCCTACGAGCAGTACTTC.

V gene TRBV7-3 combines with J gene TRBJ2-5, with no clear D. The CDR3 sequence is 14 residues long. CDR1 is SGHTA, CDR2 FQGTGA, per germline. Trimming stripped 0 bases from V and 3 bases from J, with 8 bases between. The CDR3 sequence: CASSLTGGEETQYF. The CDR3 DNA reads TGTGCCAGCAGCTTAACGGGTGGAGAAGAGACCCAGTACTTC.

V and J are TRBV10-3 and TRBJ2-3, with 8 bases matching TRBD1. With 10 bases clipped from V and 3 bases from J, the junction kept 15 bases outside the gene matches. CDR1 and CDR2 (germline): ENHRY, SYGVKD. CDR3 length equals 16 residues. In DNA form, the CDR3 reads TGTGCCACCAATAGAGGGGCAGGGGGCAATACAGATACGCAGTATTTT. Its protein is CATNRGAGGNTDTQYF.

This rearrangement joins TRBV9 to TRBJ2-3, with D perhaps matching TRBD1 (7 bases). The V end lost 0 bases, the J end lost 5 bases, and 19 bases lay between the germline ends. The CDR3 spans 17 residues. Germline V gives CDR1 SGDLS, CDR2 YYNGEE. The chain's CDR3 is CASSVEERQGLIDTQYF. CDR3 sequence (DNA): TGTGCCAGCAGCGTAGAAGAGAGACAGGGACTTATAGATACGCAGTATTTT. Drawing the rest from reference TRBV9 and TRBJ2-3, the complete variable domain is DSGVTQTPKHLITATGQRVTLRCSPRSGDLSVYWYQQSLDQGLQFLIQYYNGEERAKGNILERFSAQQFPDLHSELNLSSLELGDSALYFCASSVEERQGLIDTQYFGPGTRLTVL.

The chain has TRBV4-1 and TRBJ1-2, with 8 bases that match TRBD1. CDR1 is MGHRA and CDR2 is YSYEKL in the germline V gene. The CDR3 length is 16 residues. The trim removed 2 bases at V and 4 bases at J, leaving 9 bases unmatched. CDR3 amino acids: CASSQPQGGNTYGYTF. In nucleotides, the CDR3 is TGCGCCAGCAGCCAACCACAGGGGGGAAACACCTATGGCTACACCTTC.

This chain uses TRBV5-5 with TRBJ1-1; a weak D match, TRBD1 (6 bases). The germline V gene has CDR1 SGHKS and CDR2 YYEKEE (reference sequence). This CDR3 contains 14 residues. V lost 1 base to trimming and J lost 5 bases, with 12 bases between them. The CDR3 sequence: CASSLIGGRTEAFF. CDR3 DNA sequence: TGTGCCAGCAGCTTGATCGGGGGGCGAACTGAAGCTTTCTTT.

The chain carries TRBV6-6 and TRBJ2-3, with 10 bases that match TRBD2. Germline assignment: CDR1 MNHNY and CDR2 SVGAGI (reference sequence). The junction had 12 bases not matched to a gene; V was cut back by 8 bases and J by 4 bases. The CDR3 length is 16 residues. CDR3 DNA sequence: TGTGCCAGCTCCAACGGACTAGCGGTTGGGGCAGATACGCAGTATTTT. This translates into CASSNGLAVGADTQYF.

The chain has TRBV28 and TRBJ2-7, with D hard to call. Trimming removed 7 bases at V and 3 bases at J, with 13 bases between. The CDR3 has 13 residues. From germline, CDR1 is MDHEN and CDR2 SYDVKM. CDR3 coding DNA: TGTGCCAGCACCCTCGGTGGTCACTACGAGCAGTACTTC. Amino acids: CASTLGGHYEQYF.

The chain carries TRBV29-1 and TRBJ2-7; D is ambiguous. Trimming removed 4 bases at V and 3 bases at J, with 10 bases between. The CDR3 has 12 residues. Per the germline V gene, CDR1 is SQVTM and CDR2 is ANQGSEA. CDR3: CSVGLRGYEQYF. DNA of the CDR3: TGCAGCGTTGGACTCCGTGGCTACGAGCAGTACTTC.

The chain uses TRBV9 and TRBJ2-5, with TRBD2 matching over 10 bases. The better agreement between TRBJ2-7 and the DNA end casts doubt on the J call. CDR3 length: 14 amino acids. Germline assignment: CDR1 SGDLS and CDR2 YYNGEE. The CDR3 reads CASSGTSGKYEQYF. The DNA of the CDR3 is TGTGCCAGCAGCGGAACTAGCGGGAAGTACGAGCAGTACTTC.

The V gene is TRBV11-3, the J gene TRBJ1-1; D is perhaps TRBD1 (5 bases). The CDR3 totals 17 residues. Trimming stripped 8 bases from V and 4 bases from J, with 26 bases between. Germline lookup yields CDR1 SGHNT and CDR2 YENEEA. The CDR3 reads CASRPGWGDERGTEAFF. For the CDR3, the DNA is TGTGCCAGCCGACCAGGATGGGGGGACGAGCGTGGCACTGAAGCTTTCTTT.

This chain links TRBV6-1 with TRBJ2-5, with 9 bases that match TRBD1. The CDR3 is 20 amino acids. The germline gives CDR1 MNHNS, CDR2 SASEGT. V dropped 3 bases and J dropped 5; count of bases not matched to a gene: 22. DNA for the CDR3: TGTGCCAGCAGTGATTCCGGGACAGGGCCTTCGGGGTCTTGGAAGGAGACCCAGTACTTC. It codes for CASSDSGTGPSGSWKETQYF.

The chain couples TRBV13 to TRBJ2-3; TRBD2 agrees at 9 bases. Germline CDR1 reads PRHDT; CDR2 reads FYEKMQ (reference sequence). This CDR3 is 16 amino acids long. V gave up 6 bases and J gave up 3 bases; unmatched junction bases: 10. The CDR3 sequence: CASRRVVAGDTDTQYF. In DNA form, the CDR3 reads TGTGCCAGCAGGCGAGTGGTAGCGGGAGATACAGATACGCAGTATTTT.

The CDR3 nucleotides read TGTGCCAGCAGCTATAGGGAGGCGAACACTGAAGCTTTCTTT. Its protein is CASSYREANTEAFF. The rearrangement joins TRBV11-2 to TRBJ1-1; D unclear. Trimming left V 4 bases short and J 1 base short, with 10 bases between. The CDR3 sequence is 14 residues long. Germline loops: CDR1 SGHAT, CDR2 FQNNGV. Using reference TRBV11-2 and TRBJ1-1 for the parts outside the CDR3, the full variable domain is EAGVAQSPRYKIIEKRQSVAFWCNPISGHATLYWYQQILGQGPKLLIQFQNNGVVDDSQLPKDRFSAERLKGVDSTLKIQPAKLEDSAVYLCASSYREANTEAFFGQGTRLTVV.